The present T cell receptor (beta chain) was sequenced within a study of cytomegalovirus exposure and HLA in healthy donors. Study details: HLA-typed donors were the source of approximately 86 million unique TCRs held in an early data release.

For this clone: The antigen is unknown.

Primers: 60 Vbeta forward and 13 Jbeta reverse. TCRdb keeps only in-frame clones here, not all; method: immunoSEQ multiplex PCR. The sample includes some 110,000 clones, over 65% seen only once; the top ten take approximately 0.9%. Germline CDR1 GTSNPN, CDR2 SVGIG (reference sequence). The germline V and J ends were trimmed by 1 base and 5 bases, with 5 bases remaining between them. The CDR3 is 11 amino acids. The study's findings and limits: Later analysis identified several of the most significant clusters that appeared linked to common viral pathogens.

The chain is built from TRBV30 and TRBJ2-5; D is possibly TRBD2 (5 bases). The receptor was derived from a woman aged 25 to 39 in good health and CMV-seronegative. Sequencing input: PBMCs. The CDR3 DNA reads TGTGCCTGGAGTGGCGGGGAGACCCAGTACTTC. It translates to CAWSGGETQYF. Based on the CDR3 plus reference TRBV30 and TRBJ2-5, the full variable domain is SQTIHQWPATLVQPVGSPLSLECTVEGTSNPNLYWYRQAAGRGLQLLFYSVGIGQISSEVPQNLSASRPQDRQFILSSKKLLLSDSGFYLCAWSGGETQYFGPGTRLLVL.